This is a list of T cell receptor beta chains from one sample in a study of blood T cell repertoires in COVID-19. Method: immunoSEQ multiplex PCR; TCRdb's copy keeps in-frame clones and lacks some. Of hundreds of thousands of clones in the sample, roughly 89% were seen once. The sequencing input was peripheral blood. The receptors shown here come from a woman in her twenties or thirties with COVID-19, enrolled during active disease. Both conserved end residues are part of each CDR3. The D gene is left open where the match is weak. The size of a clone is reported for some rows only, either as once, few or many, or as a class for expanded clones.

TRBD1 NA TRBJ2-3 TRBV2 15 CASSGTGGGTDTQYF TGTGCCAGCAGTGGGACAGGGGGCGGCACAGATACGCAGTATTTT
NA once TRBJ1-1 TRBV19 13 CASSIGQRTEAFF TGTGCCAGTAGTATAGGACAGAGAACTGAAGCTTTCTTT
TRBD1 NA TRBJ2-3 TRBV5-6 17 CASSSGTGTSSTDTQYF TGTGCCAGCAGCTCCGGGACAGGTACCTCTAGCACAGATACGCAGTATTTT
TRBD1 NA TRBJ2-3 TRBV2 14 CASSNNRGLDTQYF TGTGCCAGCAGTAACAACAGGGGGCTAGATACGCAGTATTTT
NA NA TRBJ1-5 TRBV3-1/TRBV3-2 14 CASSDLGGGAPQHF TGTGCCAGCAGCGATCTCGGGGGGGGTGCGCCCCAGCATTTT
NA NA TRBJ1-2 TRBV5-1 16 CASSPRGGREDYGYTF TGCGCCAGCAGCCCAAGGGGGGGCAGGGAGGACTATGGCTACACCTTC
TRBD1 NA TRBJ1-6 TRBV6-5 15 CASSYLTGGNSPLHF TGTGCCAGCAGTTACTTGACAGGGGGCAATTCACCCCTCCACTTT
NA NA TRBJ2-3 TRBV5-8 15 CASSSGRGHRDTQYF TGTGCCAGCAGCTCCGGGAGGGGGCACCGAGATACGCAGTATTTT
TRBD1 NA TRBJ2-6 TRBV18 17 CASSPPGTVSGANVLTF TGTGCCAGCTCACCACCCGGGACAGTCTCTGGGGCCAACGTCCTGACTTTC
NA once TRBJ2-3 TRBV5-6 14 CASSLPRGWDTQYF TGTGCCAGCAGCTTGCCTCGGGGATGGGATACGCAGTATTTT
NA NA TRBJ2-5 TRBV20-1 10 CSIPGETQYF TGCAGTATTCCGGGAGAGACCCAGTACTTC
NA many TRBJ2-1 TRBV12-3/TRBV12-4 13 CASSFAWGHEQFF TGTGCCAGCAGTTTCGCGTGGGGGCATGAGCAGTTCTTC
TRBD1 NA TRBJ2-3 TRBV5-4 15 CASSATGTVTDTQYF TGTGCCAGCAGCGCAACCGGGACAGTCACAGATACGCAGTATTTT
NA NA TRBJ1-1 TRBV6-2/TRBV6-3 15 CASSYSKRDYTEAFF TGTGCCAGCAGTTACTCGAAGAGGGATTACACTGAAGCTTTCTTT